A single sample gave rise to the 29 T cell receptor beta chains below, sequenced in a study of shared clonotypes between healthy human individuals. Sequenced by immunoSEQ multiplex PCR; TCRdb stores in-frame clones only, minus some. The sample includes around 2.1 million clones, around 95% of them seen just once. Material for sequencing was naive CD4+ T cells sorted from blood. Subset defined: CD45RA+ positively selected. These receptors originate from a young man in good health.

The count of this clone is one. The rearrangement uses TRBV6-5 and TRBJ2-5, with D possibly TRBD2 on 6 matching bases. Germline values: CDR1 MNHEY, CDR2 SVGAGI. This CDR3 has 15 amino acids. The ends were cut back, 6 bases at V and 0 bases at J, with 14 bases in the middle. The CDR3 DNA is TGTGCCAGCAGAGGCCCGGGACTGTACCAAGAGACCCAGTACTTC. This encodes CASRGPGLYQETQYF.

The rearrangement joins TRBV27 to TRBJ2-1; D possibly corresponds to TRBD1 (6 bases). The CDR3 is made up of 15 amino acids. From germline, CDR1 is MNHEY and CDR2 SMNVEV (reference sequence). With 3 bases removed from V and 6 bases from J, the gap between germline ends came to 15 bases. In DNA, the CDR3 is TGTGCCAGCAGTTTCGAGGGACACCCCAGCAATGAGCAGTTCTTC. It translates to CASSFEGHPSNEQFF.

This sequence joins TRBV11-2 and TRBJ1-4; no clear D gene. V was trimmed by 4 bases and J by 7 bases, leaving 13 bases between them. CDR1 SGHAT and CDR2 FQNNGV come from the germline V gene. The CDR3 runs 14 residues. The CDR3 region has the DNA TGTGCCAGCAGCTCCGGCCTAGGGTTTGAAAAACTGTTTTTT. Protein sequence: CASSSGLGFEKLFF. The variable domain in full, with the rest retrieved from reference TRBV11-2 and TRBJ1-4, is EAGVAQSPRYKIIEKRQSVAFWCNPISGHATLYWYQQILGQGPKLLIQFQNNGVVDDSQLPKDRFSAERLKGVDSTLKIQPAKLEDSAVYLCASSSGLGFEKLFFGSGTQLSVL.

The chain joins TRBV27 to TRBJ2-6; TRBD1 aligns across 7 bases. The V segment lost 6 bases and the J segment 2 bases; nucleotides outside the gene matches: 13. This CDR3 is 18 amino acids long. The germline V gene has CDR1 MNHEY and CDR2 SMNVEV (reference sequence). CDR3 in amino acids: CASRRGQGSGAGANVLTF. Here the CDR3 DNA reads TGTGCCAGCAGAAGGGGGCAGGGTAGTGGGGCTGGGGCCAACGTCCTGACTTTC. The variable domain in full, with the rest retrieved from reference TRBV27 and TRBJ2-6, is EAQVTQNPRYLITVTGKKLTVTCSQNMNHEYMSWYRQDPGLGLRQIYYSMNVEVTDKGDVPEGYKVSRKEKRNFPLILESPSPNQTSLYFCASRRGQGSGAGANVLTFGAGSRLTVL.

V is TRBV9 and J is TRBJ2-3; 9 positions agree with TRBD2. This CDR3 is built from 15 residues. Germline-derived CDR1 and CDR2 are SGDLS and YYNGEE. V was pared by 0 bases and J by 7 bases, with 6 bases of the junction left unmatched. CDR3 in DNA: TGTGCCAGCAGCGTAGAGGGCGGGGGGGCATATACGCAGTATTTT. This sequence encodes CASSVEGGGAYTQYF.

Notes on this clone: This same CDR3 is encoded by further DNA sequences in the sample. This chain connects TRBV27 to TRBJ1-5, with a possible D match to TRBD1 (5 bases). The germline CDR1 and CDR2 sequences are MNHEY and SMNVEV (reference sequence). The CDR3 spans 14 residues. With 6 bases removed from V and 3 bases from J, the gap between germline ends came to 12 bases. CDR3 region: CASSPDRINQPQHF. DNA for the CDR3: TGTGCCAGCAGCCCCGACAGAATCAATCAGCCCCAGCATTTT.

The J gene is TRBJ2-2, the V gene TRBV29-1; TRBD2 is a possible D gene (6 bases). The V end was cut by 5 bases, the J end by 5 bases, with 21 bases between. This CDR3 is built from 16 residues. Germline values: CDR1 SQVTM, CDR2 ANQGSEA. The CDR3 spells CSVIEGGGKATGELFF. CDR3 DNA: TGCAGCGTTATCGAGGGAGGTGGGAAAGCAACCGGGGAGCTGTTTTTT.

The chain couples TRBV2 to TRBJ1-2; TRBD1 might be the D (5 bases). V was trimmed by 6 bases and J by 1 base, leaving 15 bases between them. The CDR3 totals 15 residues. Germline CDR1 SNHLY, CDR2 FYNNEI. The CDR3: CASREGRRDNYGYTF. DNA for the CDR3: TGTGCCAGCAGGGAGGGGAGGCGGGATAACTATGGCTACACCTTC.

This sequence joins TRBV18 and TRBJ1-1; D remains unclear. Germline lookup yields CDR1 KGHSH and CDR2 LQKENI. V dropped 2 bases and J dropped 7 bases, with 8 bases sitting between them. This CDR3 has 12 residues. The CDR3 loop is CASSPVADEAFF. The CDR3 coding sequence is TGTGCCAGCTCACCAGTGGCGGATGAAGCTTTCTTT.

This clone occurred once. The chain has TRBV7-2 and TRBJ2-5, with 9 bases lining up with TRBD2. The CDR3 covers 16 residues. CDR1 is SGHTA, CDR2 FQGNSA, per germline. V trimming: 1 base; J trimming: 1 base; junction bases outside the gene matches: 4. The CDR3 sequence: CASSLVGTSPQETQYF. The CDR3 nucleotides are TGTGCCAGCAGCTTAGTGGGGACTAGCCCCCAAGAGACCCAGTACTTC. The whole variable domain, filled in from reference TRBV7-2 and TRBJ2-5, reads GAGVSQSPSNKVTEKGKDVELRCDPISGHTALYWYRQSLGQGLEFLIYFQGNSAPDKSGLPSDRFSAERTGGSVSTLTIQRTQQEDSAVYLCASSLVGTSPQETQYFGPGTRLLVL.

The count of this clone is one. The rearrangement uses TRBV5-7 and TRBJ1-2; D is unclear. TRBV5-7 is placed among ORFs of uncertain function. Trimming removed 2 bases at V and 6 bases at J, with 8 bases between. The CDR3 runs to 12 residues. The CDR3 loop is CASSLYIDGYTF. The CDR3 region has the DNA TGTGCCAGCAGCTTATACATAGATGGCTACACCTTC.

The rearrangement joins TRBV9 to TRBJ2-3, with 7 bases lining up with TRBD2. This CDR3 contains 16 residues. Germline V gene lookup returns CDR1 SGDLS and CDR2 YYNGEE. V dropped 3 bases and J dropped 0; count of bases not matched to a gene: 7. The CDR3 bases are TGTGCCAGCAGCGCGGTAGCGGGCATTAGCACAGATACGCAGTATTTT. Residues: CASSAVAGISTDTQYF.

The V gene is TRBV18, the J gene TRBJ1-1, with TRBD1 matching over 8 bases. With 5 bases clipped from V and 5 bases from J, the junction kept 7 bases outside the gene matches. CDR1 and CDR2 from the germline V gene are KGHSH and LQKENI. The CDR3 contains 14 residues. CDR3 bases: TGTGCCAGCTCAGGACAGGGCTTGGGGACTGAAGCTTTCTTT. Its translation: CASSGQGLGTEAFF.

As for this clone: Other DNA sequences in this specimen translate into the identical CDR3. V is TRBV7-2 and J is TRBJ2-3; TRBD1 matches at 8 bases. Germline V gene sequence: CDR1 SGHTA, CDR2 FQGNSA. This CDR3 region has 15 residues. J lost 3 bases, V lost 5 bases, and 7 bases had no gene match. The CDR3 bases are TGTGCCAGCAGCCTCGCCGGGACAGGTACAGATACGCAGTATTTT. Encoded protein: CASSLAGTGTDTQYF.

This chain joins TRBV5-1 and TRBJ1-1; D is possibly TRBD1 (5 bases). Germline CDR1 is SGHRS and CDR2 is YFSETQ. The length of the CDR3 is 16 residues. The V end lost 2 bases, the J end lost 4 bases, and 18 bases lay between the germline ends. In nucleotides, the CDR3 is TGCGCCAGCAGCTTCGGCGACAGACCCGAAAGCACTGAAGCTTTCTTT. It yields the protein CASSFGDRPESTEAFF. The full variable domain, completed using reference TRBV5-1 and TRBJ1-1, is KAGVTQTPRYLIKTRGQQVTLSCSPISGHRSVSWYQQTPGQGLQFLFEYFSETQRNKGNFPGRFSGRQFSNSRSEMNVSTLELGDSALYLCASSFGDRPESTEAFFGQGTRLTVV.

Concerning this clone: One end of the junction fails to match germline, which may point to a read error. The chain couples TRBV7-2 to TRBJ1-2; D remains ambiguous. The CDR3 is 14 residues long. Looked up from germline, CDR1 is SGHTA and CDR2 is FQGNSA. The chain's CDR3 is CASTLGGAAHGYTF. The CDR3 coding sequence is TGTGCCAGCACCTTAGGAGGAGCCGCCCATGGCTACACCTTC.

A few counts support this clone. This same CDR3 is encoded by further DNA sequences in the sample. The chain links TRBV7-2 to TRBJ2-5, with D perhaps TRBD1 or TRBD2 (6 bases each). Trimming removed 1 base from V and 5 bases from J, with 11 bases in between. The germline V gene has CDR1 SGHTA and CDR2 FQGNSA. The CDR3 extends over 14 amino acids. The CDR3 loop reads CASSLGGAQETQYF. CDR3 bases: TGTGCCAGCAGCTTAGGGGGGGCGCAGGAGACCCAGTACTTC. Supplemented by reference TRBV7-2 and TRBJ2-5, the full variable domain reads GAGVSQSPSNKVTEKGKDVELRCDPISGHTALYWYRQSLGQGLEFLIYFQGNSAPDKSGLPSDRFSAERTGGSVSTLTIQRTQQEDSAVYLCASSLGGAQETQYFGPGTRLLVL.

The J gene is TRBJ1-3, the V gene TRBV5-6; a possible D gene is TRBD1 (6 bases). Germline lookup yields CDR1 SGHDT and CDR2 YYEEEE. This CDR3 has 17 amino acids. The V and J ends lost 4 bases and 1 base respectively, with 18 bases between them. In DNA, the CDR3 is TGTGCCAGCAGCCGGCGGAGGGGGGGGCTGTCTGGAAACACCATATATTTT. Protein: CASSRRRGGLSGNTIYF.

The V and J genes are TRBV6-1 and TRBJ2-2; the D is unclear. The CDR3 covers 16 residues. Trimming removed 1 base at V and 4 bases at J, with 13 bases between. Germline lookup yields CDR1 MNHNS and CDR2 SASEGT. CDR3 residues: CASSEVFLVGTGELFF. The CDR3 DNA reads TGTGCCAGCAGTGAAGTCTTCTTGGTGGGCACCGGGGAGCTGTTTTTT.

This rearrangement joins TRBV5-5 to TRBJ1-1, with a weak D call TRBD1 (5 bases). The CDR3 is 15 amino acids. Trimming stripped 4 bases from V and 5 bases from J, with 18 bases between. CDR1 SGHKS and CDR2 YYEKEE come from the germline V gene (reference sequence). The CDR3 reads CASSPRVQGWTEAFF. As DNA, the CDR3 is TGTGCCAGCAGCCCTAGGGTCCAGGGCTGGACTGAAGCTTTCTTT.

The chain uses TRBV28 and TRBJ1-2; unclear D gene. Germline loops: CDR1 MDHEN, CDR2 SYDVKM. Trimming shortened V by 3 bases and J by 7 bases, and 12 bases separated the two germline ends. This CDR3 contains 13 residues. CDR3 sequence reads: CASSFGPEGGYTF. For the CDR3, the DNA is TGTGCCAGCAGTTTTGGACCGGAGGGTGGCTACACCTTC.

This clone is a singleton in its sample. The CDR3 DNA is TGCGCCAGCAGCCAAGATCTGTCGAGCGGAACACCGGGGGAGCAGTTCTTC. It specifies CASSQDLSSGTPGEQFF. The chain is built from TRBV4-3 and TRBJ2-1; perhaps TRBD2 as D (5 bases). The CDR3 is 17 residues long. Per germline, CDR1 LGHNA and CDR2 YSLEER. The ends were cut back, 0 bases at V and 10 bases at J, with 22 bases in the middle.

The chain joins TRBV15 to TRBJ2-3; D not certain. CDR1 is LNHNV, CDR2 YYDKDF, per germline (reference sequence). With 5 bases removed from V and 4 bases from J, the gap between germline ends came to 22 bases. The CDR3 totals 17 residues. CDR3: CATSRTRATRSPDTQYF. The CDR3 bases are TGTGCCACCAGCCGTACCCGCGCAACCCGTAGCCCAGATACGCAGTATTTT.

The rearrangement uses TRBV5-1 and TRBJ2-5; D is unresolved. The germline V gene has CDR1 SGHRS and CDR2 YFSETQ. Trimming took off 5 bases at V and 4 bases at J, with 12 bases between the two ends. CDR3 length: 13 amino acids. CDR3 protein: CASSPGVGETQYF. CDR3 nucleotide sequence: TGCGCCAGCAGTCCAGGCGTCGGAGAGACCCAGTACTTC.

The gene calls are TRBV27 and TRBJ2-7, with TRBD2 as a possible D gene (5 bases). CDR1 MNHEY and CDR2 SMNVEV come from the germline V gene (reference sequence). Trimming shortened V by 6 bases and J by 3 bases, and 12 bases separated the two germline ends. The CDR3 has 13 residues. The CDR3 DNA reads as TGTGCCAGCAGCCCACTCAGCGGCTACGAGCAGTACTTC. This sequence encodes CASSPLSGYEQYF.

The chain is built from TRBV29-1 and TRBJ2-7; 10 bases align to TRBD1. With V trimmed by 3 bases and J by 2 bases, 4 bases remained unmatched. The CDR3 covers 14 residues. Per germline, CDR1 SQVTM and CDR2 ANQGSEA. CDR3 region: CSVDGTGAPYEQYF. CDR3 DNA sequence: TGCAGCGTTGACGGGACAGGGGCTCCCTACGAGCAGTACTTC.

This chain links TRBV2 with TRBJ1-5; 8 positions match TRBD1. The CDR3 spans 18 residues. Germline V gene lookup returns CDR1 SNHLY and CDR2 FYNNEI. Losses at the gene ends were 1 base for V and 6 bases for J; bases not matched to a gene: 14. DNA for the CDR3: TGTGCCAGCAGTGAAGGCAGGGGGCTAGACGGGCGCCTTCAGCCCCAGCATTTT. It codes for CASSEGRGLDGRLQPQHF.

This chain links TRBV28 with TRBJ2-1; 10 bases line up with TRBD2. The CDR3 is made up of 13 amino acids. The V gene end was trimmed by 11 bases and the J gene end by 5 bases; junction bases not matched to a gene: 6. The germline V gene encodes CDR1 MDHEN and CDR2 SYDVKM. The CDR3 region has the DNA TGTGCCGGCCGACTAGCGGGCCACAATGAGCAGTTCTTC. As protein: CAGRLAGHNEQFF.

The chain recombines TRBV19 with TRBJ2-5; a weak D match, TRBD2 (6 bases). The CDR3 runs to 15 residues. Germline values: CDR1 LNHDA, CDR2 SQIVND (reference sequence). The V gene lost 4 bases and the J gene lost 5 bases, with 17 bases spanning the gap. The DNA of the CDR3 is TGTGCCAGTAGTAGTGAACCACCGGGAGCCGAGACCCAGTACTTC. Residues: CASSSEPPGAETQYF.